The present T cell receptor beta chain was sequenced within a study of shared clonotypes between healthy human individuals. This CDR3 region has 13 residues. The V end was cut by 5 bases, the J end by 1 base, with 8 bases between. Germline CDR1 is MNHNY and CDR2 is SVGAGI (reference sequence). The method was immunoSEQ multiplex PCR; TCRdb's version includes in-frame clones alone and lacks a portion of them. The sample contains a few million clones, over 85% of which appear only once. The chain is built from TRBV6-6 and TRBJ1-1; no firm D call. Specimen: naive CD4+ T cells sorted from blood. Described subset: CD45RA+ positively selected. The TCR originated in a young man in good health. The DNA for the CDR3 is TGTGCCAGCAGTCCCCGACAGAACACTGAAGCTTTCTTT. This gives the protein CASSPRQNTEAFF.